Listed here are 21 T cell receptor beta chains from one sample, sequenced in a study of spatial heterogeneity in lung cancer (dated 2019 in TCRdb). The time point label, read with the paper, signifies: sample taken at primary tumor resection. The library relied on 5' RACE. Instrument on record: NextSeq 500. TCRdb reprocessed the public reads (quality trimming at Q25 with fastp, clone calling with MiXCR) and kept in-frame beta chains. Each entry is one CDR3 protein sequence, shown with its most common DNA and genes. Counted in this sample were approximately 3,100 distinct CDR3 sequences; roughly 4.3% of them appeared once. Around 15% of the sample is taken by the ten largest. The sample was normal lung tissue next to the tumor, taken at surgery. Every receptor here comes from a male donor with early-stage non-small cell lung cancer.

This clonotype has a count of ten or more. The rearrangement links TRBV25-1 to TRBJ2-7, with D possibly being TRBD1 or TRBD2 (6 bases each). The length of the CDR3 is 14 residues. Germline V CDR1 and CDR2: MGHDK, SYGVNS. V lost 5 bases, J lost 2 bases, and 13 bases lay in between. The DNA of the CDR3 is TGTGCCAGCAGTCACCCCGGGGGCCCCTACGAGCAGTACTTC. Protein sequence: CASSHPGGPYEQYF.

By sample fraction, this clonotype is medium-sized. V and J are TRBV7-3 and TRBJ2-3; 7 nucleotides align to TRBD1. J was trimmed by 6 bases and V by 8 bases; bases with no gene match: 11. From germline, CDR1 is SGHTA and CDR2 FQGTGA. This CDR3 comprises 14 residues. The DNA for the CDR3 is TGTGCCAGCTCCCCTGAGGGGGCGCGGGATACGCAGTATTTT. Translation gives CASSPEGARDTQYF.

This clonotype was counted many times. The chain employs TRBV18 and TRBJ2-7; the match to TRBD2 covers 11 bases. This CDR3 spans 15 amino acids. J lost 4 bases, V lost 1 base, and 3 bases had no gene match. Germline CDR1 and CDR2: KGHSH and LQKENI. The CDR3 nucleotides are TGTGCCAGCTCACCACGGGCTAGCGGGAGGTACGAGCAGTACTTC. It codes for CASSPRASGRYEQYF. The full variable domain, rest sourced from reference TRBV18 and TRBJ2-7, is NAGVMQNPRHLVRRRGQEARLRCSPMKGHSHVYWYRQLPEEGLKFMVYLQKENIIDESGMPKERFSAEFPKEGPSILRIQQVVRGDSAAYFCASSPRASGRYEQYFGPGTRLTVT.

This clonotype is medium-sized. The J gene is TRBJ1-2, the V gene TRBV3-1, with D tentatively TRBD1 (6 bases). Germline assignment: CDR1 LGHDT and CDR2 YNNKEL (reference sequence). V lost 4 bases to trimming and J lost 4 bases, with 13 bases between them. CDR3 length equals 14 residues. This chain's CDR3 is CASSPWDTRYGYTF. The CDR3 region has the DNA TGTGCCAGCAGCCCCTGGGACACCCGCTATGGCTACACCTTC. The complete variable domain, with remaining parts taken from reference TRBV3-1 and TRBJ1-2, reads DTAVSQTPKYLVTQMGNDKSIKCEQNLGHDTMYWYKQDSKKFLKIMFSYNNKELIINETVPNRFSPKSPDKAHLNLHINSLELGDSAVYFCASSPWDTRYGYTFGSGTRLTVV.

By frequency in the sample, this clonotype is medium-sized. The rearrangement links TRBV7-9 to TRBJ1-1; no clear D. The V and J ends lost 3 bases and 1 base respectively, with 3 bases between them. CDR1 SEHNR and CDR2 FQNEAQ come from the germline V gene (reference sequence). The CDR3 length is 12 residues. The CDR3 DNA reads as TGTGCCAGCAGCTTTGAGAACACTGAAGCTTTCTTT. Its translation: CASSFENTEAFF.

This clonotype is deemed medium-sized. The chain is built from TRBV10-3 and TRBJ1-5; TRBD1 matches at 7 bases. The CDR3 length is 13 residues. The V segment lost 10 bases and the J segment 7 bases; nucleotides outside the gene matches: 10. CDR1 is ENHRY, CDR2 SYGVKD, per germline. CDR3 protein: CATSTGRGQPQHF. The CDR3 DNA reads as TGTGCCACCTCGACAGGGCGAGGGCAGCCCCAGCATTTT.

By frequency in the sample, this clonotype is medium-sized. J is TRBJ2-3 and V is TRBV7-9; the D gene is possibly TRBD2 (7 bases). V lost 0 bases, J lost 4 bases, and 14 bases lay in between. Looked up from germline, CDR1 is SEHNR and CDR2 is FQNEAQ (reference sequence). The CDR3 contains 16 residues. The CDR3 spells CASSLARGPVADTQYF. CDR3 sequence (DNA): TGTGCCAGCAGCTTAGCGCGGGGGCCGGTGGCAGATACGCAGTATTTT.

This clonotype counts as medium-sized. The CDR3 DNA sequence: TGTGCCAGCAGTTTACCCCACGGCCAGTACTATGGCTACACCTTC. It is translated as CASSLPHGQYYGYTF. The chain combines TRBV28 with TRBJ1-2; no clear D gene. In germline, CDR1 is MDHEN, CDR2 SYDVKM. Trimming pared 2 bases from V and 3 bases from J, leaving 13 bases between. This CDR3 is 15 amino acids long.

This clonotype ranks as medium-sized. This chain uses TRBV9 with TRBJ2-5; D is uncertain. The CDR3 runs 13 residues. Germline V gene lookup returns CDR1 SGDLS and CDR2 YYNGEE. V lost 4 bases, J lost 3 bases, and 10 bases lay in between. CDR3 DNA sequence: TGTGCCAGCAGCTCCCAGCTGGAAGAGACCCAGTACTTC. Protein: CASSSQLEETQYF.

This clonotype was observed a handful of times. CDR3 in amino acids: CASSFSGGAGTDTQYF. The CDR3 coding sequence is TGTGCCAGCAGCTTTAGCGGGGGGGCCGGCACAGATACGCAGTATTTT. This chain connects TRBV7-8 to TRBJ2-3; TRBD2 agrees at 11 bases. Germline lookup yields CDR1 SGHVS and CDR2 FQNEAQ. This CDR3 region has 16 residues. V dropped 3 bases and J dropped 1; count of bases not matched to a gene: 3. The full variable domain, with the rest looked up from reference TRBV7-8 and TRBJ2-3, is GAGVSQSPRYKVAKRGQDVALRCDPISGHVSLFWYQQALGQGPEFLTYFQNEAQLDKSGLPSDRFFAERPEGSVSTLKIQRTQQEDSAVYLCASSFSGGAGTDTQYFGPGTRLTVL.

This clonotype is classed as medium-sized. The gene calls are TRBV10-3 and TRBJ1-2; 11 nucleotides line up with TRBD1. The germline CDR1 and CDR2 sequences are ENHRY and SYGVKD. CDR3 length equals 15 residues. The ends lost 8 bases at V and 4 bases at J; junction bases unmatched: 9. The CDR3 here is CAIGHGTGGFYGYTF. For the CDR3, the DNA is TGTGCCATCGGTCATGGGACAGGGGGTTTCTATGGCTACACCTTC.

Relative to its sample, this clonotype is medium-sized. The rearrangement links TRBV7-2 to TRBJ1-2; D gene uncertain. CDR3 length: 13 amino acids. Germline V CDR1 and CDR2: SGHTA, FQGNSA. Trimming stripped 1 base from V and 4 bases from J, with 7 bases between. In DNA form, the CDR3 reads TGTGCCAGCAGCTTAGAACCCCGCTATGGCTACACCTTC. Amino acid sequence: CASSLEPRYGYTF.

Relative to its sample, this clonotype is large. This chain joins TRBV5-5 and TRBJ2-7; D not resolved. The CDR3 is 12 amino acids. Germline-derived CDR1 and CDR2 are SGHKS and YYEKEE (reference sequence). V was clipped by 3 bases and J by 1 base, with 5 bases between them. CDR3 protein: CASSSASYEQYF. CDR3 coding DNA: TGTGCCAGCAGCTCGGCTTCCTACGAGCAGTACTTC. Using reference TRBV5-5 and TRBJ2-7 for the parts outside the CDR3, the full variable domain is DAGVTQSPTHLIKTRGQQVTLRCSPISGHKSVSWYQQVLGQGPQFIFQYYEKEERGRGNFPDRFSARQFPNYSSELNVNALLLGDSALYLCASSSASYEQYFGPGTRLTVT.

Relative to its sample, this clonotype is medium-sized. The V gene is TRBV20-1, the J gene TRBJ2-7; no reliable D call. This CDR3 has 13 amino acids. Germline-derived CDR1 and CDR2 are DFQATT and SNEGSKA (reference sequence). Trimming removed 3 bases from V and 3 bases from J, with 12 bases in between. The CDR3 loop is CSASGGFGYEQYF. As DNA, the CDR3 is TGCAGTGCTAGTGGTGGGTTCGGCTACGAGCAGTACTTC.

In its sample, this clonotype is medium-sized (0.01 to 0.1%). This chain connects TRBV6-5 to TRBJ2-5; D is possibly TRBD1 (7 bases). CDR3 length equals 15 residues. Trimming took 0 bases from V and 5 from J, leaving 13 bases between them. Germline CDR1 reads MNHEY; CDR2 reads SVGAGI. The chain's CDR3 is CASSYSAGGWETQYF. The CDR3 region has the DNA TGTGCCAGCAGTTACTCGGCAGGGGGGTGGGAGACCCAGTACTTC.

Judged by abundance, this clonotype is medium-sized. V usage is TRBV5-1 and J usage is TRBJ2-1; 10 bases agree with TRBD1. Per the germline V gene, CDR1 is SGHRS and CDR2 is YFSETQ. V lost 0 bases to trimming and J lost 9 bases; unmatched junction nucleotides: 6. This CDR3 has 15 residues. This CDR3 reads CASSLGQGAVGEQFF. The CDR3 DNA is TGCGCCAGCAGCTTGGGACAGGGGGCAGTTGGTGAGCAGTTCTTC.

This clonotype occurred a few times. The chain has TRBV7-2 and TRBJ2-3; D is ambiguous. Trimming removed 4 bases from V and 1 base from J, with 15 bases in between. In germline, CDR1 is SGHTA, CDR2 FQGNSA. This CDR3 is 16 amino acids long. CDR3 coding DNA: TGTGCCAGCAGCTATAAGGGTAGCACGCGCACAGATACGCAGTATTTT. Translated, it gives CASSYKGSTRTDTQYF.

This chain connects TRBV2 to TRBJ2-3, with D possibly being TRBD1 (6 bases). CDR1 is SNHLY, CDR2 FYNNEI, per germline. The CDR3 length is 15 residues. The germline V and J ends were trimmed by 2 bases and 1 base, with 10 bases remaining between them. CDR3 bases: TGTGCCAGCAGTGAACGGGCAGGGGGCACAGATACGCAGTATTTT. Amino acid sequence: CASSERAGGTDTQYF.

This clonotype occurred many times. The chain joins TRBV20-1 to TRBJ2-5, with D possibly matching TRBD1 (6 bases). Germline V lookup: CDR1 DFQATT, CDR2 SNEGSKA (reference sequence). CDR3 length: 14 residues. The V gene lost 5 bases and the J gene lost 2 bases, with 15 bases spanning the gap. The CDR3 sequence is CSAFRQERQETQYF. CDR3 bases: TGCAGTGCTTTCCGACAGGAGAGACAAGAGACCCAGTACTTC.

In its sample, this clonotype was seen many times. The V call is TRBV5-4, the J call TRBJ2-1; no reliable D call. This CDR3 region has 12 residues. V lost 4 bases, J lost 6 bases, and 8 bases lay in between. Germline assignment: CDR1 SGHNT and CDR2 YYREEE (reference sequence). In DNA, the CDR3 is TGTGCCAGCAGCCTGGATTCCAATGAGCAGTTCTTC. Its protein product is CASSLDSNEQFF.

As to this clonotype: A much larger clone differs by one base, so this may be a read error. CDR3 DNA: TGTGCCAGCAGCCCCGGTAGGGGACTAGCCTCTCCCTTGGACGAGCAGTACTTC. Translating gives CASSPGRGLASPLDEQYF. The rearrangement joins TRBV5-4 to TRBJ2-7; 9 nucleotides line up with TRBD2. V shed 4 bases and J 5 bases; nucleotides not matched to a gene: 19. Germline V gene sequence: CDR1 SGHNT, CDR2 YYREEE (reference sequence). The CDR3 loop spans 18 amino acids.